This TCR beta chain was sequenced during a study of blood T cell repertoires in COVID-19. Original data processing: Estimated nucleated cell counts came from reference gene primer amplification. Repertoires were generated with immunoSEQ multiplex PCR, while TCRdb's copy carries only in-frame clones and drops some. V and J calls and clone size are as listed in that table; D and trimming were resolved from the DNA. The data contain 200,000 to 250,000 clones, 70% to 90% of them singletons. J lost 5 bases, V lost 6 bases, and 7 bases had no gene match. In germline, CDR1 is MNHEY, CDR2 SVGAGI. This CDR3 comprises 14 residues.

The sample consisted of peripheral blood. The sequence derives from a woman aged 45-65 years with active or convalescent COVID-19. The V gene is TRBV6-5, the J gene TRBJ1-3; 7 nucleotides line up with TRBD1. The CDR3 protein is CASRPGTARNTIYF. The CDR3 DNA reads TGTGCCAGCAGGCCAGGGACAGCCCGAAACACCATATATTTT.